This record concerns one TCR beta chain sequence. What it recognizes is unknown. This entry is derived from a study of identical twins. Regarding the study as a whole: Excess low generation probability was seen in twin-shared out-of-frame alpha sequences.

A single record per CDR3 protein comes from TCRdb applying MiXCR to the 5' RACE reads. Of around 280,000 distinct CDR3 sequences in the sample, about 8% were seen once. These data were also filed under a second study, of yellow fever vaccine responses in identical twins.

Sequenced: memory (CD45RO+) T cells sorted from blood. This TCR was sampled from a woman aged 18-30 years in good health.

The CDR3 here is CAISGGAGELFF. In nucleotides, the CDR3 is TGTGCCATCAGCGGGGGTGCCGGGGAGCTGTTTTTT. J is TRBJ2-2 and V is TRBV10-3; TRBD2 is a possible D gene (6 bases). Germline V gene lookup returns CDR1 ENHRY and CDR2 SYGVKD. The germline V and J ends were trimmed by 6 bases and 6 bases, with 8 bases remaining between them. This CDR3 has 12 residues.